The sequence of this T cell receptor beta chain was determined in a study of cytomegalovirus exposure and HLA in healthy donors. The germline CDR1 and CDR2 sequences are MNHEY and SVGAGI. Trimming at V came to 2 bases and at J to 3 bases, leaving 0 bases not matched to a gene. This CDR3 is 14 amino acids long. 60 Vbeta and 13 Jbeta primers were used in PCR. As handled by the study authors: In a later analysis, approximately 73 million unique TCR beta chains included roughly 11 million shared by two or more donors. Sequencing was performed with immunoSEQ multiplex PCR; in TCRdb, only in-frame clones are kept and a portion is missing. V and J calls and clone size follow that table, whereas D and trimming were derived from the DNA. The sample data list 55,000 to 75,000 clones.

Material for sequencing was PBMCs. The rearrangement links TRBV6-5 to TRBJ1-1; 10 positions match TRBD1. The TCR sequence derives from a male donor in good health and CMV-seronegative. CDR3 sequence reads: CASSYGTGDTEAFF. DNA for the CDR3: TGTGCCAGCAGTTACGGGACAGGGGACACTGAAGCTTTCTTT.